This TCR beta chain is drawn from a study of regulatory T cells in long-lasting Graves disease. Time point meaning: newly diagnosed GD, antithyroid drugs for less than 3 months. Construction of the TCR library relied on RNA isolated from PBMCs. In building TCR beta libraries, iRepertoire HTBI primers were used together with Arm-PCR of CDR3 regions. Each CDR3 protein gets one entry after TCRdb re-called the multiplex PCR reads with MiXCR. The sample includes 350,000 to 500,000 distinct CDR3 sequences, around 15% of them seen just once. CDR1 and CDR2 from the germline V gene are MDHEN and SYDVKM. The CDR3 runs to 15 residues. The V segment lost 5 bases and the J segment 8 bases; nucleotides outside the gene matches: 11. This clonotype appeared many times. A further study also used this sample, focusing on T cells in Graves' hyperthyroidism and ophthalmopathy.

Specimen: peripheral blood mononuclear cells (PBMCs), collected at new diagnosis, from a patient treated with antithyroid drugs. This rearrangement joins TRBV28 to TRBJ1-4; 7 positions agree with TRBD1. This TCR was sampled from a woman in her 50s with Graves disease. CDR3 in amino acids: CASSGGATGDEKLFF. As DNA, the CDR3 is TGTGCCAGCAGTGGTGGGGCCACAGGGGACGAAAAACTGTTTTTT.